These 11 T cell receptor beta chains were sequenced from one sample in a study of technical replicates of blood from several donors. Clones were read by immunoSEQ multiplex PCR, and TCRdb kept only the in-frame ones, dropping some. The data show approximately 92,000 clones, approximately 95% seen once. Material for sequencing was T cells isolated from PBMCs. The origin of the receptors is a human donor in good health.

This chain links TRBV6-4 with TRBJ2-7; TRBD2 is a possible D gene (5 bases). Germline V gene lookup returns CDR1 MRHNA and CDR2 SNTAGT. The CDR3 is made up of 13 amino acids. V shed 2 bases and J shed 4 bases, with 9 bases lying between them. The CDR3 region has the DNA TGTGCCAGCAGTGACGCGCCGGGATACGAGCAGTACTTC. Its protein is CASSDAPGYEQYF.

The J gene is TRBJ1-4, the V gene TRBV7-2, with 7 nucleotides matching TRBD1. J gave up 8 bases and V 4 bases, and 7 bases lay outside the gene matches. Germline CDR1 is SGHTA and CDR2 is FQGNSA. This CDR3 is 14 amino acids long. CDR3 amino acids: CASSSTTGVEKLFF. The CDR3 bases are TGTGCCAGCAGCTCGACCACAGGGGTGGAAAAACTGTTTTTT. The full variable domain, with the rest looked up from reference TRBV7-2 and TRBJ1-4, is GAGVSQSPSNKVTEKGKDVELRCDPISGHTALYWYRQSLGQGLEFLIYFQGNSAPDKSGLPSDRFSAERTGGSVSTLTIQRTQQEDSAVYLCASSSTTGVEKLFFGSGTQLSVL.

The V call is TRBV28, the J call TRBJ2-2; possibly TRBD1 for D (6 bases). Germline V lookup: CDR1 MDHEN, CDR2 SYDVKM. The V end lost 7 bases, the J end lost 8 bases, and 20 bases lay between the germline ends. The CDR3 has 15 residues. The CDR3 protein is CASTPVWTDRGELFF. CDR3 DNA: TGTGCCAGCACCCCGGTCTGGACAGATCGGGGGGAGCTGTTTTTT.

CDR3 nucleotide sequence: TGTGCCAGCTCACCACCGGACAGCTATAACTACGAGCAGTACTTC. Protein product: CASSPPDSYNYEQYF. This chain links TRBV18 with TRBJ2-7, with D possibly being TRBD1 (6 bases). The ends were cut back, 0 bases at V and 3 bases at J, with 12 bases in the middle. CDR1 is KGHSH, CDR2 LQKENI, per germline. The CDR3 is made up of 15 amino acids.

The chain links TRBV5-8 to TRBJ2-3; 14 bases are a match to TRBD2. Losses at the gene ends were 0 bases for V and 4 bases for J; bases not matched to a gene: 7. This CDR3 comprises 18 residues. The germline V gene has CDR1 SGHTS and CDR2 YDEGEE. CDR3 in DNA: TGTGCCAGCAGCTTGGGCCCGGGACTAGCGGGGGATGCAGATACGCAGTATTTT. Its translation is CASSLGPGLAGDADTQYF.

In this sample, this clone turned up a few times. This chain connects TRBV11-2 to TRBJ1-1; D gene ambiguous. Trimming stripped 1 base from V and 7 bases from J, with 10 bases between. Germline values: CDR1 SGHAT, CDR2 FQNNGV. The CDR3 loop spans 13 amino acids. CDR3 bases: TGTGCCAGCAGCTTAGCGCCAGATCTTGAAGCTTTCTTT. Protein: CASSLAPDLEAFF. Looking up the rest from reference TRBV11-2 and TRBJ1-1 gives the full variable domain: EAGVAQSPRYKIIEKRQSVAFWCNPISGHATLYWYQQILGQGPKLLIQFQNNGVVDDSQLPKDRFSAERLKGVDSTLKIQPAKLEDSAVYLCASSLAPDLEAFFGQGTRLTVV.

CDR3 protein: CASSQDRDTYEQYF. The DNA of the CDR3 is TGCGCCAGCAGCCAAGATCGGGATACCTACGAGCAGTACTTC. The chain links TRBV4-1 to TRBJ2-7; TRBD2 might be the D (5 bases). The CDR3 is made up of 14 amino acids. Germline loops: CDR1 MGHRA, CDR2 YSYEKL. The V end lost 0 bases, the J end lost 2 bases, and 8 bases lay between the germline ends.

This clone was detected once. The genes are TRBV9 and TRBJ2-7; 9 nucleotides line up with TRBD2. The CDR3 is 16 residues long. Germline V gene data show CDR1 as SGDLS and CDR2 as YYNGEE. V dropped 0 bases and J dropped 6; count of bases not matched to a gene: 10. This chain's CDR3 is CASSVELSGSLAEQYF. The CDR3 DNA reads TGTGCCAGCAGCGTAGAGCTTAGCGGGAGTCTGGCCGAGCAGTACTTC.

V is TRBV12-5 and J is TRBJ2-7, with D possibly being TRBD2 (5 bases). Germline assignment: CDR1 LGHNT and CDR2 FRNRAP. Trimming pared 7 bases from V and 1 base from J, leaving 11 bases between. This CDR3 contains 13 residues. The CDR3 sequence: CASAPGVSYEQYF. CDR3 nucleotide sequence: TGTGCTAGTGCCCCCGGGGTGTCCTACGAGCAGTACTTC.

The V and J genes are TRBV4-1 and TRBJ1-5; TRBD1 is a possible D gene (5 bases). Germline values: CDR1 MGHRA, CDR2 YSYEKL. CDR3 length equals 14 residues. V was pared by 3 bases and J by 6 bases, with 12 bases between. CDR3 in amino acids: CASSQQGLGQPQHF. CDR3 DNA: TGCGCCAGCAGCCAGCAGGGTCTCGGTCAGCCCCAGCATTTT.

The CDR3 spells CASSSGLADNEQFF. The CDR3 DNA is TGTGCCAGCAGTTCCGGACTAGCCGACAATGAGCAGTTCTTC. The chain joins TRBV28 to TRBJ2-1; 8 bases map to TRBD2. The CDR3 sequence is 14 residues long. CDR1 is MDHEN and CDR2 is SYDVKM in the germline V gene. After removal of 4 bases from V and 5 bases from J, the junction contained 4 bases not matched to a gene.